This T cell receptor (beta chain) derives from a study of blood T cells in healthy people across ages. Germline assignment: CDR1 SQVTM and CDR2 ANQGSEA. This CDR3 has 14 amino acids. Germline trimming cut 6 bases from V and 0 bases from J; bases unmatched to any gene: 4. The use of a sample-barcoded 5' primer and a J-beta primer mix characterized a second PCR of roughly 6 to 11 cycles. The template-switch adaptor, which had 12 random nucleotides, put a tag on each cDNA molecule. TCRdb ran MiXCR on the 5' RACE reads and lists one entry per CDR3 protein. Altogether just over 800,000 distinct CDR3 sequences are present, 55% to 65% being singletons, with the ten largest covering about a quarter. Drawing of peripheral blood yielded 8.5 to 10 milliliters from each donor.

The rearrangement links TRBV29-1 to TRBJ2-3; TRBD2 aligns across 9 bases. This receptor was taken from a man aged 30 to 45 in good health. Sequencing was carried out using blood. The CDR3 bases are TGCAGCGTAGGGCTAGCGGGGAGCACAGATACGCAGTATTTT. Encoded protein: CSVGLAGSTDTQYF.